These T cell receptor beta chains were read from a single sample in a study of T cells expressing NK-cell markers. TCRdb re-called the 5' RACE reads; every CDR3 protein appears as one record, without DNA. Here the sample table reports roughly 420,000 distinct CDR3 sequences. Sample: blood T cells: a sorted CD56 or NKG2C T cell subset, CD4+ or CD8+ T cells, or bulk PBMC T cells (not recorded which). The receptors come from a woman between 18 and 75 years old in good health. Both conserved end residues are part of each CDR3. The order of the fields is J gene, V gene, CDR3 protein.

TRBJ2-2 TRBV5-4 CASSLGRSPGELFF
TRBJ2-7 TRBV12-3/TRBV12-4 CASSLKEPSYEQYF
TRBJ1-6 TRBV27 CASSSPRLKGKGNSPLHF
TRBJ1-4 TRBV15 CATSRGRGLATNEKLFF
TRBJ2-7 TRBV10-3 CAISGARDRDFYEQYF
TRBJ2-1 TRBV7-2 CASSPTQAGGAYNEQFF
TRBJ1-1 TRBV20-1 CSVLSRRGSEAFF
TRBJ2-1 TRBV12-3/TRBV12-4 CASSLVLGLINEQFF
TRBJ2-1 TRBV5-1 CASSLVVGGPDEQFF
TRBJ1-2 TRBV6-2/TRBV6-3 CASSQLLYGYTF
TRBJ2-3 TRBV6-1 CASTWTSGTLRTDTQYF
TRBJ1-2 TRBV7-9 CASSALTGGTGYTF
TRBJ2-1 TRBV20-1 CSARSSGGDRRYNEQFF
TRBJ2-2 TRBV29-1 CSVRTTVKAGAGELFF
TRBJ2-2 TRBV4-1 CASSQDDASAGELFF
TRBJ2-7 TRBV15 CATSRDRTTLPYEQYF
TRBJ2-5 TRBV12-3/TRBV12-4 CASSLLTVQETQYF
TRBJ1-1 TRBV10-3 CAISKKGVEAEAFF
TRBJ2-1 TRBV20-1 CSAGVRRGRDNEQFF
TRBJ2-1 TRBV7-2 CASSFGGGHKQFF
TRBJ1-5 TRBV6-1 CASRPGQGRQPQHF
TRBJ1-5 TRBV7-2 CASSGDRGQPQHF
TRBJ2-3 TRBV7-3 CASRASSAGTDTQYF
TRBJ2-3 TRBV7-8 CASSLVKFAADTQYF
TRBJ2-1 TRBV7-9 CASSDRAGNEQFF
TRBJ2-5 TRBV25-1 CASSEYRGAAQETQYF
TRBJ2-7 TRBV20-1 CSARELADRGSSYEQYF
TRBJ1-6 TRBV3-1 CASSQDLRSSYNSPLHF
TRBJ1-5 TRBV20-1 CSAREPLSGQPQHF
TRBJ2-1 TRBV19 CATTSRRERGEQFF
TRBJ2-1 TRBV5-1 CASSLGYSASGPKDEQFF
TRBJ1-4 TRBV20-1 CSAALGTGGTQRGLFF
TRBJ2-7 TRBV11-1 CASIQGQGSYEQYF
TRBJ1-5 TRBV4-3 CASSKTGSSNQPQHF
TRBJ2-7 TRBV12-3/TRBV12-4 CASRPPQGGQYF
TRBJ2-1 TRBV5-1 CASSRGGGNEQFF
TRBJ2-1 TRBV5-6 CASSPPGLDILWGYNEQFF
TRBJ1-2 TRBV6-1 CASTSPGITNYGYTF
TRBJ2-2 TRBV7-8 CASSPGLAGGATGELFF
TRBJ2-7 TRBV11-2 CASSGGLAGNSYEQYF
TRBJ2-7 TRBV4-2 CASSQVPGGEFYEQYF
TRBJ2-1 TRBV6-1 CASSLGTSVSHEQFF
TRBJ1-6 TRBV4-3 CASSQDIRLTGGDSPLHF
TRBJ1-5 TRBV6-5 CASSYGTGGQPQHF
TRBJ2-7 TRBV21-1 CATTERRVYEQYF
TRBJ2-3 TRBV24-1 CATSDSAGLPDTQYF
TRBJ2-2 TRBV4-3 CASSQNWAYTGELFF
TRBJ1-1 TRBV3-1 CASSPGVAQTAFF
TRBJ1-4 TRBV7-2 CASSLPDGYNEKLFF
TRBJ2-1 TRBV20-1 CSAYTGLALFEQFF
TRBJ1-1 TRBV5-1 CASSPRDSGHTEAFF
TRBJ1-2 TRBV5-1 CASSLQVSNYGYTF
TRBJ2-3 TRBV2 CASIEIRGDSTDTQYF
TRBJ1-4 TRBV5-1 CASSLQGRREKLFF